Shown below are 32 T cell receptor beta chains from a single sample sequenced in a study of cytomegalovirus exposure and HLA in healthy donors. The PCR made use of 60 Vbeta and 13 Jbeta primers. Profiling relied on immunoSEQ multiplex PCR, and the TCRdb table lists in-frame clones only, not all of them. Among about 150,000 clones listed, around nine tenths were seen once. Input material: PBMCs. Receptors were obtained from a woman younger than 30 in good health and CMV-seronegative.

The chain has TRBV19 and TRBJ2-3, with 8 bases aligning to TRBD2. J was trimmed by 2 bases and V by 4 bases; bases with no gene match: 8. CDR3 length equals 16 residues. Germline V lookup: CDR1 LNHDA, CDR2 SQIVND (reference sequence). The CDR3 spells CASSTTSETYTDTQYF. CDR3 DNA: TGTGCCAGTAGTACGACTAGCGAGACCTACACAGATACGCAGTATTTT.

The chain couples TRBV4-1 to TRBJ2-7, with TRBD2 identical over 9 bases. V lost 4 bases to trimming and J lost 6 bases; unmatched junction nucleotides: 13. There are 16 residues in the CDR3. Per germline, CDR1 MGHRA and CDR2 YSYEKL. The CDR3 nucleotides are TGCGCCAGCAGCCCACAGTTTAGCGGGGGCGGGCCCGAGCAGTACTTC. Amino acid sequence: CASSPQFSGGGPEQYF.

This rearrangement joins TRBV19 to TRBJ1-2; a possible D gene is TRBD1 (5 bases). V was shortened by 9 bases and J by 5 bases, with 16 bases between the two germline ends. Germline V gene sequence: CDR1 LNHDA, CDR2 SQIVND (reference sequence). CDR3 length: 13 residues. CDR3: CASRTTPFYGYTF. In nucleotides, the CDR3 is TGTGCCAGCCGGACAACCCCTTTTTATGGCTACACCTTC.

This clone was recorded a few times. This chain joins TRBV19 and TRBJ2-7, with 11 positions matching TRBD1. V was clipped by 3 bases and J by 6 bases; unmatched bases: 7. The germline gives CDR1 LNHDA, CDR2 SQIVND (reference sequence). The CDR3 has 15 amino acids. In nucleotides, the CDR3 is TGTGCCAGTAGTATTGGATTGGGGACAGGGGGCGAGCAGTACTTC. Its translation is CASSIGLGTGGEQYF.

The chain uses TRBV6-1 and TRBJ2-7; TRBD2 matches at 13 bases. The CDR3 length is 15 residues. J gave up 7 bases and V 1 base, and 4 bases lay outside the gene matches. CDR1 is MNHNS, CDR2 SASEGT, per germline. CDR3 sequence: CASSEGGLAGKEQYF. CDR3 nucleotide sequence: TGTGCCAGCAGTGAAGGGGGACTAGCGGGGAAAGAGCAGTACTTC.

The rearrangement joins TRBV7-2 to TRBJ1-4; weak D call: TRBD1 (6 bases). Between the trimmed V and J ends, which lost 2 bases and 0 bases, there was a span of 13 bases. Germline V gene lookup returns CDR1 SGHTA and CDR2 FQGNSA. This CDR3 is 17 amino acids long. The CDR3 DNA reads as TGTGCCAGCAGCTTAAGCCTTTGGACAGCAACTAATGAAAAACTGTTTTTT. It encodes CASSLSLWTATNEKLFF. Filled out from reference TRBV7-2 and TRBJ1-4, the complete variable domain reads GAGVSQSPSNKVTEKGKDVELRCDPISGHTALYWYRQSLGQGLEFLIYFQGNSAPDKSGLPSDRFSAERTGGSVSTLTIQRTQQEDSAVYLCASSLSLWTATNEKLFFGSGTQLSVL.

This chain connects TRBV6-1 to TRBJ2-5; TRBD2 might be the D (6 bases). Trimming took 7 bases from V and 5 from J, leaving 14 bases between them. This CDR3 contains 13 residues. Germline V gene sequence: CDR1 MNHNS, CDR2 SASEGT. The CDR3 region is CASTGVGMETQYF. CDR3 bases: TGTGCCAGCACGGGGGTTGGCATGGAGACCCAGTACTTC.

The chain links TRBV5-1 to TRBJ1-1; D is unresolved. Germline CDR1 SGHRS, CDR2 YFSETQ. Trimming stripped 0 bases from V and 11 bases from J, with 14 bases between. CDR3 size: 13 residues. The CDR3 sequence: CASSLVREMGAFF. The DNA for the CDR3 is TGCGCCAGCAGCTTGGTGCGGGAAATGGGGGCTTTCTTT.

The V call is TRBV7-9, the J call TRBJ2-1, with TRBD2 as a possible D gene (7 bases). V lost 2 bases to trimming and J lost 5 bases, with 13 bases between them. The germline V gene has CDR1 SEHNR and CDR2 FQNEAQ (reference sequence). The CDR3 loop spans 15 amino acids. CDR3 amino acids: CASSLLGGPNNEQFF. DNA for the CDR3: TGTGCCAGCAGCTTATTGGGGGGGCCTAACAATGAGCAGTTCTTC.

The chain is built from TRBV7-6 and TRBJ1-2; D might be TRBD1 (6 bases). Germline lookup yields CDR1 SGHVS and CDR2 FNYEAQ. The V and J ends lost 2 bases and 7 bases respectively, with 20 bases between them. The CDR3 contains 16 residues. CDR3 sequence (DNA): TGTGCCAGCAGCTTATTGGGGGCAGTAGGTTTACTTGGCTACACCTTC. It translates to CASSLLGAVGLLGYTF.

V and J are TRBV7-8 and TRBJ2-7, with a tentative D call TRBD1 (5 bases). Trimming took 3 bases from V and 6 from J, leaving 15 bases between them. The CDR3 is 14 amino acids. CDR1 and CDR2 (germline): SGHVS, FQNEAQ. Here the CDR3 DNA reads TGTGCCAGCAGCTTTGACGACAGTTCGGGCGAGCAGTACTTC. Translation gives CASSFDDSSGEQYF.

For the CDR3, the DNA is TGTGCCAGCAGCTGGGGGGCTCGGGGGGCTGAAGCTTTCTTT. Amino acids: CASSWGARGAEAFF. The chain carries TRBV5-6 and TRBJ1-1; a weak D match, TRBD1 (6 bases). V lost 3 bases and J 6 bases, leaving 15 bases between the germline ends. The CDR3 runs 14 residues. Germline assignment: CDR1 SGHDT and CDR2 YYEEEE.

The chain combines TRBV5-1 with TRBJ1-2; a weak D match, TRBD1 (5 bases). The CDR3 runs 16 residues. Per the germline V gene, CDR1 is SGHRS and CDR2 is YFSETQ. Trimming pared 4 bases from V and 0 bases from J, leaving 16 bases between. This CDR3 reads CASSLLEGSANYGYTF. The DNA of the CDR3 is TGCGCCAGCAGCCTCCTGGAGGGGTCAGCTAACTATGGCTACACCTTC.

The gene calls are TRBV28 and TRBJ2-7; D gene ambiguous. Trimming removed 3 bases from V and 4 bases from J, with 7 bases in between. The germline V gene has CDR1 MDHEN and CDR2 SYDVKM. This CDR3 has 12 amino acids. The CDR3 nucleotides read TGTGCCAGCAGTTTTGTCCGGTACGAGCAGTACTTC. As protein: CASSFVRYEQYF.

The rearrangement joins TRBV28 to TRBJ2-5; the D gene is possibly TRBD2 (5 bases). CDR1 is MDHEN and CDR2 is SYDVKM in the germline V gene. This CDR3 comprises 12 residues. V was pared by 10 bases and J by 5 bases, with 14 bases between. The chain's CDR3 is CATRRVWETQYF. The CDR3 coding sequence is TGTGCCACCCGGCGGGTGTGGGAGACCCAGTACTTC. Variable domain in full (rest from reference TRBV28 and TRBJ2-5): DVKVTQSSRYLVKRTGEKVFLECVQDMDHENMFWYRQDPGLGLRLIYFSYDVKMKEKGDIPEGYSVSREKKERFSLILESASTNQTSMYLCATRRVWETQYFGPGTRLLVL.

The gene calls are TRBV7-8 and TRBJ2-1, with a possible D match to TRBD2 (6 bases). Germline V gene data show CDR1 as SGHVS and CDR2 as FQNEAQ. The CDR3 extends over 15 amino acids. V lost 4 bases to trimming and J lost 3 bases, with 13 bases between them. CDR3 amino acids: CASSSGLLLYNEQFF. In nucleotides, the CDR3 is TGTGCCAGCAGCTCCGGACTACTCCTCTACAATGAGCAGTTCTTC.

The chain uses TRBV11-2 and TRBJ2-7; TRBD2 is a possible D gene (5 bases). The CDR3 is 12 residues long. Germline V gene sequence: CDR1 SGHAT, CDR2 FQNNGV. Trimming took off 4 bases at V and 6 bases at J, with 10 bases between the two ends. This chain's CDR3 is CASSYGVSEQYF. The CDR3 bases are TGTGCCAGCAGCTACGGGGTTAGCGAGCAGTACTTC.

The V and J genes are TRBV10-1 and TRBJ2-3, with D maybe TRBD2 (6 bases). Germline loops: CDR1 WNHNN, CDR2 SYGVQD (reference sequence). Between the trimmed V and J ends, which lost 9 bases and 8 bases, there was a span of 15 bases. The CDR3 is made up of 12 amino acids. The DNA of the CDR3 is TGCGCCAGATATTACCAGGGAGGTACGCAGTATTTT. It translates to CARYYQGGTQYF.

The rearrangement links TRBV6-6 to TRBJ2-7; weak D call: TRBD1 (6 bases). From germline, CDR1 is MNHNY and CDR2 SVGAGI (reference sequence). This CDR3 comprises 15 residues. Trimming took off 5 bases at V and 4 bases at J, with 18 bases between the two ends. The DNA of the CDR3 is TGTGCCAGCAGTCAGCCGGACAGTGTGTGGTACGAGCAGTACTTC. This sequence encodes CASSQPDSVWYEQYF.

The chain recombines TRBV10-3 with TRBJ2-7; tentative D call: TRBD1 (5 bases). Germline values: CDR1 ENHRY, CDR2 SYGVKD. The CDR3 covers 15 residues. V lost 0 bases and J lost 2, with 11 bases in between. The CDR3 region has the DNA TGTGCCATCAGTGAGTCTCTGACAGCCACCTACGAGCAGTACTTC. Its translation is CAISESLTATYEQYF.

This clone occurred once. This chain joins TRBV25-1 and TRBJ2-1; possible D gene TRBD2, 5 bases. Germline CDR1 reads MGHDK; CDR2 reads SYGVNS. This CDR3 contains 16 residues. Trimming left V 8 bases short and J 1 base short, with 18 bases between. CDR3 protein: CASSSLEGKSYNEQFF. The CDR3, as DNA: TGTGCCAGCTCCTCTCTAGAGGGCAAGTCCTACAATGAGCAGTTCTTC.

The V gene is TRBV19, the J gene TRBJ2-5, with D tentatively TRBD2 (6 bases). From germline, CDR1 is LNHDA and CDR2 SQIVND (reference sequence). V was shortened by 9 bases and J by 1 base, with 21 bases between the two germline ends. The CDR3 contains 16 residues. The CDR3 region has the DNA TGTGCCAGCGGAAGCGAAGGAGGGGCCACCCAAGAGACCCAGTACTTC. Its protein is CASGSEGGATQETQYF.

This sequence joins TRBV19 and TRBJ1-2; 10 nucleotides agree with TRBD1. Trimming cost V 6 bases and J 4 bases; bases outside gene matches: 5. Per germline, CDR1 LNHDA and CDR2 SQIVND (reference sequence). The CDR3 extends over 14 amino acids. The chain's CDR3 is CASSDRGHAYGYTF. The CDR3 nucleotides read TGTGCCAGTAGCGACAGGGGGCATGCCTATGGCTACACCTTC.

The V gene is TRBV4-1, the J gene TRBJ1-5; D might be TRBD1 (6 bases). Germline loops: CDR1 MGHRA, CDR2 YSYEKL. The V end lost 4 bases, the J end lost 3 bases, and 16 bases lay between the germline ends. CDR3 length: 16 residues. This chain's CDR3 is CASSLAQGPPNQPQHF. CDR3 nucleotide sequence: TGCGCCAGCAGCCTCGCACAGGGTCCCCCCAATCAGCCCCAGCATTTT.

Here the CDR3 reads CASSPDRVYGYTF. For the CDR3, the DNA is TGTGCCAGCAGTCCTGACAGGGTCTATGGCTACACCTTC. The chain carries TRBV28 and TRBJ1-2, with 7 nucleotides matching TRBD1. With V trimmed by 5 bases and J by 4 bases, 4 bases remained unmatched. The CDR3 has 13 residues. Germline V CDR1 and CDR2: MDHEN, SYDVKM.

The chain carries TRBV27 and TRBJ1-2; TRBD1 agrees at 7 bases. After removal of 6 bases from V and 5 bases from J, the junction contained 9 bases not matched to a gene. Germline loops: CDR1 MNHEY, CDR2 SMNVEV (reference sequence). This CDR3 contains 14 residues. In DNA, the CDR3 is TGTGCCAGCAGCAAGGGGGCCCCCGCTTATGGCTACACCTTC. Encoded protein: CASSKGAPAYGYTF.

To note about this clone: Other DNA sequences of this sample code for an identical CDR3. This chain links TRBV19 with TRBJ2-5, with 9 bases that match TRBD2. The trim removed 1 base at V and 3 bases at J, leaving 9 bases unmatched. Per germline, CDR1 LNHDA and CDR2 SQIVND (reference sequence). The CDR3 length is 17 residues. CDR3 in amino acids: CASSIVSGSGWEETQYF. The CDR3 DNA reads TGTGCCAGTAGTATAGTTAGCGGGAGCGGCTGGGAAGAGACCCAGTACTTC. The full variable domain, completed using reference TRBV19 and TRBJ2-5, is DGGITQSPKYLFRKEGQNVTLSCEQNLNHDAMYWYRQDPGQGLRLIYYSQIVNDFQKGDIAEGYSVSREKKESFPLTVTSAQKNPTAFYLCASSIVSGSGWEETQYFGPGTRLLVL.

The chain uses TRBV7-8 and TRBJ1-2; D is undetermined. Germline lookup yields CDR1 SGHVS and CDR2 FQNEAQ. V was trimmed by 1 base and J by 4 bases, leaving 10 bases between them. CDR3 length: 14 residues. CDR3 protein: CASSLGRVPYGYTF. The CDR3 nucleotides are TGTGCCAGCAGCTTAGGGAGGGTCCCCTATGGCTACACCTTC.

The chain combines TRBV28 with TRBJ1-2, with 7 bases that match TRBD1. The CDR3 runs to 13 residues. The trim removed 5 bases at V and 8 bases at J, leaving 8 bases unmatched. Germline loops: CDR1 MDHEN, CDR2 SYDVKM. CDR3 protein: CASSPLPGQGYTF. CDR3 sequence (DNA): TGTGCCAGCAGTCCCCTTCCGGGACAGGGCTACACCTTC.

The CDR3 spells CASTEGIGEKLFF. In nucleotides, the CDR3 is TGTGCCAGCACCGAGGGAATAGGGGAAAAACTGTTTTTT. The chain carries TRBV11-1 and TRBJ1-4; D is uncertain. The CDR3 length is 13 residues. CDR1 SGHAT and CDR2 FQDESV come from the germline V gene (reference sequence). With 7 bases removed from V and 8 bases from J, the gap between germline ends came to 14 bases.

The CDR3 nucleotides read TGTGCCAGCGGGACAGGGGCTCCCCTCTACGAGCAGTACTTC. This gives the protein CASGTGAPLYEQYF. This sequence joins TRBV5-4 and TRBJ2-7; TRBD1 aligns across 10 bases. CDR1 SGHNT and CDR2 YYREEE come from the germline V gene (reference sequence). The CDR3 has 14 residues. Trimming took 7 bases from V and 3 from J; bases not matched to a gene: 7.

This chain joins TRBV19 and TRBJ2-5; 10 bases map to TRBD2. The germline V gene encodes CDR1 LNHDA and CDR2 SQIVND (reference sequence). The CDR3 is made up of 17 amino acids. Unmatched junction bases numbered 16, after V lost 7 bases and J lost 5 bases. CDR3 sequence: CASTYSGLAGEGETQYF. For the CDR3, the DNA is TGTGCCAGTACCTACTCGGGGCTAGCGGGAGAGGGGGAGACCCAGTACTTC.